The clone carrying this T cell receptor (beta chain) came up many times. The data were obtained in a study of response to subunit inactivated influenza vaccine. V was cut by 6 bases and J by 11 bases, with 13 bases left in between. This CDR3 comprises 11 residues. Germline V gene lookup returns CDR1 KGHSH and CDR2 LQKENI. TCRdb ran MiXCR on the RT-PCR reads and lists one entry per CDR3 protein. The sample consists of approximately 500,000 distinct CDR3 sequences, 10% to 15% of them appearing once. The chain recombines TRBV18 with TRBJ1-1, with D unresolved. This sample comprised PBMCs from blood, obtained 35 to 45 days after vaccination. The origin of this receptor is a man aged 45-65 years who received an inactivated influenza vaccine. The CDR3 is CASSSRVGAFF. CDR3 nucleotides: TGTGCCAGCTCCTCTCGAGTAGGGGCTTTCTTT.